A selection of T cell receptor beta chains follows, all from one sample in a study of PD-1 blockade in classical Hodgkin lymphoma. TCRdb keeps only in-frame clones here, not all; method: immunoSEQ multiplex PCR. The repertoire holds over 80,000 clones, around 90% seen once, with 2.5% to 3.5% in the top ten. Sequencing was performed on peripheral blood mononuclear cells (PBMCs), taken at baseline. The source is a human donor with classical Hodgkin lymphoma. Each CDR3 is given with its conserved first and last residue. The D gene is left open where the match is weak. Rows may omit the clone size; those that give it use once, few, many or a size class.

d_call clone_size v_call cdr3_aa
. . TRBV4-1 CASSQGGQWSYGYTF
. . TRBV30 CAWRPRSTGELFF
. . TRBV25-1 CASSEYTREGYGYTF
TRBD1 . TRBV6-6 CASRGTGLNYGYTF
TRBD1 . TRBV12-5 CASGLRDRGENEQFF
. . TRBV5-1 CASSLAESSYEQYF
. . TRBV6-1 CASSERRGNRDTQYF
. . TRBV30 CAWSVGSVEAFF
. . TRBV18 CASSPPLVNQPQHF
. . TRBV28 CASTPSHGSSYEQYF
. . TRBV18 CASSPGSLGITFYEQYF
. few TRBV30 CAWSTGARGYTF
. . TRBV29-1 CSVESGTEYGYTF
. . TRBV7-8 CASSPFEGQAYSYNEQFF
TRBD1 . TRBV29-1 CSVGDRGTDTQYF
TRBD1 . TRBV28 CASRGQGANNEQFF
. . TRBV10-1 CASSEGTTYEQYF
. . TRBV4-1 CASSHHGSDYGYTF
. . TRBV7-5 CVNAPALSSYNEQFF
TRBD1 . TRBV6-1 CASMGTGFRETQYF
. . TRBV10-3 CAPPSDGELFF
. . TRBV27 CASLGGRTEAFF
. . TRBV11-2 CASSPGAYEQYF